What follows describes a single TCR beta chain. Its antigen remains unknown. The germline gives CDR1 SGHRS, CDR2 YFSETQ. This CDR3 is 15 amino acids long. With V trimmed by 1 base and J by 4 bases, 5 bases remained unmatched. This specimen comes from a study of OX40 agonist ivuxolimab in advanced cancers. Generated by immunoSEQ multiplex PCR, the TCRdb table keeps only in-frame clones and is missing some. This sample has 25,000 to 30,000 clones, with roughly 80% found just once. Study-wide findings and caveats: The specificity for antigen of the expanded peripheral T cells was not determined. Nonresponders, in some cases, also had low normalized T-cell clonal expansion. The study found that CD8+ T cells averaged more expanded clones than CD4+.

The sample consisted of CD4+ or CD8+ T cells sorted from blood, taken in a trial of the OX40 agonist ivuxolimab. This clonotype was obtained from an adult with an advanced solid tumor such as melanoma, head and neck, liver or kidney cancer. This rearrangement joins TRBV5-1 to TRBJ2-1, with TRBD2 identical over 7 bases. This CDR3 is CASSLTGGRYNEQFF. CDR3 sequence (DNA): TGCGCCAGCAGCTTGACGGGAGGTCGGTACAATGAGCAGTTCTTC.